Listed here are 17 T cell receptor beta chains from one sample, sequenced in a study of blood T cell repertoires in COVID-19. Measured with immunoSEQ multiplex PCR; TCRdb has only the in-frame clones, and not every one. Altogether around 390,000 clones are present, 80% to 90% being singletons, with the ten largest covering about a tenth. Sequencing was performed on PBMCs or T cells enriched from blood (not recorded which). These receptors were taken from a woman aged 50 to 65 who had recovered from COVID-19.

The genes are TRBV5-5 and TRBJ2-3, with 9 bases identical to TRBD1. Germline CDR1 reads SGHKS; CDR2 reads YYEKEE (reference sequence). The CDR3 has 17 residues. J gave up 0 bases and V 7 bases, and 12 bases lay outside the gene matches. CDR3: CASRPNPGQGSTDTQYF. The DNA of the CDR3 is TGTGCCAGCCGTCCTAACCCGGGACAGGGTAGCACAGATACGCAGTATTTT. The full variable domain, with the rest looked up from reference TRBV5-5 and TRBJ2-3, is DAGVTQSPTHLIKTRGQQVTLRCSPISGHKSVSWYQQVLGQGPQFIFQYYEKEERGRGNFPDRFSARQFPNYSSELNVNALLLGDSALYLCASRPNPGQGSTDTQYFGPGTRLTVL.

This chain connects TRBV6-5 to TRBJ1-1; D uncertain. CDR3 length: 11 amino acids. Trimming removed 7 bases at V and 1 base at J, with 4 bases between. Germline-derived CDR1 and CDR2 are MNHEY and SVGAGI. DNA for the CDR3: TGTGCCAGCACAGGGAACACTGAAGCTTTCTTT. Translation gives CASTGNTEAFF.

The count of this clone is one. The rearrangement joins TRBV27 to TRBJ2-7, with 10 bases fitting TRBD2. CDR3 length: 15 amino acids. Germline trimming cut 4 bases from V and 4 bases from J; bases unmatched to any gene: 7. Germline CDR1 and CDR2: MNHEY and SMNVEV (reference sequence). CDR3 nucleotides: TGTGCCAGCAGTTCCCGGACTAGCGGTGTTTACGAGCAGTACTTC. Translation: CASSSRTSGVYEQYF.

The chain joins TRBV10-1 to TRBJ1-1; D not resolved. The CDR3 is 13 amino acids. Germline CDR1 and CDR2: WNHNN and SYGVQD (reference sequence). V dropped 6 bases and J dropped 0 bases, with 8 bases sitting between them. The CDR3 sequence is CASRETMNTEAFF. The CDR3, as DNA: TGCGCCAGCAGAGAAACTATGAACACTGAAGCTTTCTTT.

This chain connects TRBV4-1 to TRBJ1-4, with 11 bases matching TRBD1. This CDR3 has 16 residues. J lost 7 bases, V lost 5 bases, and 9 bases had no gene match. CDR1 and CDR2 (germline): MGHRA, YSYEKL. DNA for the CDR3: TGCGCCAGCAGCGGCCGGGACAGGGGGTCGGGTGAAAAACTGTTTTTT. Translating it yields CASSGRDRGSGEKLFF.

CDR3 in DNA: TGTGCCAGCAGCTACCCAAAAGTTGGGGGCGATAACACTGAAGCTTTCTTT. Its translation: CASSYPKVGGDNTEAFF. The chain is built from TRBV7-9 and TRBJ1-1; possibly TRBD1 for D (6 bases). V was pared by 4 bases and J by 2 bases, with 20 bases between. CDR3 length: 17 amino acids. Germline V gives CDR1 SEHNR, CDR2 FQNEAQ (reference sequence). Full variable domain (missing parts from reference TRBV7-9 and TRBJ1-1): DTGVSQNPRHKITKRGQNVTFRCDPISEHNRLYWYRQTLGQGPEFLTYFQNEAQLEKSRLLSDRFSAERPKGSFSTLEIQRTEQGDSAMYLCASSYPKVGGDNTEAFFGQGTRLTVV.

The chain joins TRBV7-2 to TRBJ2-5, with a weak D call TRBD1 (6 bases). Germline V gene data show CDR1 as SGHTA and CDR2 as FQGNSA. The length of the CDR3 is 15 residues. Between the trimmed V and J ends, which lost 8 bases and 4 bases, there was a span of 20 bases. CDR3 sequence reads: CASEPNPGVPETQYF. CDR3 sequence (DNA): TGTGCCAGCGAGCCTAACCCAGGGGTACCAGAGACCCAGTACTTC.

This clone came up once. The chain joins TRBV27 to TRBJ1-5, with D hard to call. CDR3 length equals 14 residues. Looked up from germline, CDR1 is MNHEY and CDR2 is SMNVEV (reference sequence). Trimming took 3 bases from V and 3 from J, leaving 9 bases between them. Here the CDR3 reads CASSFEGYNQPQHF. CDR3 nucleotides: TGTGCCAGCAGTTTTGAGGGATACAATCAGCCCCAGCATTTT.

The genes are TRBV19 and TRBJ1-1; D is unresolved. Germline V gives CDR1 LNHDA, CDR2 SQIVND (reference sequence). The V gene lost 1 base and the J gene lost 0 bases, with 12 bases spanning the gap. CDR3 size: 16 residues. CDR3 in DNA: TGTGCCAGTAGTATAGGCGGGTTATTCATGAACACTGAAGCTTTCTTT. Translated, it gives CASSIGGLFMNTEAFF. The whole variable domain, remainder taken from reference TRBV19 and TRBJ1-1, is DGGITQSPKYLFRKEGQNVTLSCEQNLNHDAMYWYRQDPGQGLRLIYYSQIVNDFQKGDIAEGYSVSREKKESFPLTVTSAQKNPTAFYLCASSIGGLFMNTEAFFGQGTRLTVV.

The rearrangement uses TRBV28 and TRBJ1-2, with D possibly matching TRBD1 (5 bases). The length of the CDR3 is 13 residues. Germline CDR1 MDHEN, CDR2 SYDVKM. V lost 7 bases to trimming and J lost 6 bases, with 15 bases between them. The DNA of the CDR3 is TGTGCCAGCACTCCCAGCGGGGCCCATGGCTACACCTTC. Translation: CASTPSGAHGYTF.

The chain combines TRBV12-3 or TRBV12-4 with TRBJ2-1; possibly TRBD2 for D (6 bases). The CDR3 length is 13 residues. V lost 8 bases, J lost 9 bases, and 17 bases lay in between. The CDR3 loop is CASYGGGSGEQFF. DNA of the CDR3: TGTGCCAGCTACGGGGGTGGCTCCGGTGAGCAGTTCTTC.

The chain is built from TRBV14 and TRBJ1-4; D perhaps matches TRBD1 (5 bases). Trimming left V 3 bases short and J 0 bases short, with 11 bases between. The CDR3 runs 16 residues. CDR1 and CDR2 (germline): SGHDN, FVKESK. As DNA, the CDR3 is TGTGCCAGCAGCCAGGGGGGGTTTGCAACTAATGAAAAACTGTTTTTT. This encodes CASSQGGFATNEKLFF.

The CDR3 loop is CASSQTGTYSNQPQHF. CDR3 DNA sequence: TGTGCCAGCAGCCAAACCGGGACATATAGCAATCAGCCCCAGCATTTT. The V and J genes are TRBV28 and TRBJ1-5, with D maybe TRBD1 (6 bases). Germline lookup yields CDR1 MDHEN and CDR2 SYDVKM. The CDR3 extends over 16 amino acids. The germline V and J ends were trimmed by 6 bases and 0 bases, with 15 bases remaining between them.

Regarding this clone: The same CDR3 is also encoded by other DNA sequences in this sample. CDR3 DNA sequence: TGTGCCATCAGTGAGTCTACAGGCCTGAACACTGAAGCTTTCTTT. Amino acids: CAISESTGLNTEAFF. This chain uses TRBV10-3 with TRBJ1-1, with D possibly matching TRBD1 (5 bases). The V and J ends lost 0 bases and 0 bases respectively, with 8 bases between them. There are 15 residues in the CDR3. From germline, CDR1 is ENHRY and CDR2 SYGVKD.

The chain uses TRBV4-2 and TRBJ1-2; D unclear. Trimming left V 1 base short and J 5 bases short, with 14 bases between. The CDR3 length is 15 residues. The germline CDR1 and CDR2 sequences are LGHNA and YNFKEQ. Here the CDR3 DNA reads TGTGCCAGCAGCCAAGCACTGAAAGGAGAGTATGGCTACACCTTC. Translation: CASSQALKGEYGYTF.

The table lists this clone with a few counts. V gene TRBV18 combines with J gene TRBJ1-3, with 10 bases aligning to TRBD1. Per the germline V gene, CDR1 is KGHSH and CDR2 is LQKENI. The CDR3 has 18 amino acids. V shed 3 bases, J shed 3 bases, and the junction held 11 bases outside the gene matches. The DNA of the CDR3 is TGTGCCAGCTCACCCTTTTCTTCCGGGACAGGGGATGGAAACACCATATATTTT. Translation: CASSPFSSGTGDGNTIYF.

The CDR3 bases are TGCGCCAGCAGCTCGGGCGGGGGGCCAACAAATCCTGAAGCTTTCTTT. Translated: CASSSGGGPTNPEAFF. V and J are TRBV5-1 and TRBJ1-1; D may be TRBD1 (6 bases). V lost 3 bases and J lost 6, with 21 bases in between. The CDR3 runs 16 residues. Germline V gene lookup returns CDR1 SGHRS and CDR2 YFSETQ.